This entry is about one T cell receptor beta chain. Its antigen is unknown. The entry originates in a study of cytomegalovirus exposure and HLA in healthy donors. CDR1 is SGHVS and CDR2 is FQNEAQ in the germline V gene. The CDR3 length is 17 residues. Trimming stripped 5 bases from V and 0 bases from J, with 16 bases between. Amplification used 60 Vbeta primers and 13 Jbeta primers. As originally analysed: Among the unique TCR beta chains that a later analysis counted, 80 million to 100 million in all, around 11 million were shared. Clones were read by immunoSEQ multiplex PCR, and TCRdb kept only the in-frame ones, dropping some. V and J calls plus clone size are reproduced from that table; the DNA served to infer D and trimming. The sample holds 140,000 or so clones; roughly 77% are singletons and the top ten take roughly 1.7%. Findings and caveats of the study: A later examination showed that TCR association rates differed by HLA locus, with DRB1 most and HLA-C fewest. Relative to the approximately 660-donor mean, N-insertions were reportedly fewer in an Asian-associated ancestry cluster in a later analysis. Earlier findings revealed that most TCR beta V segments proved productive either about 87% or about 30% of the time.

This receptor was identified in a woman in her 30s in good health and CMV-seronegative. What was sequenced was PBMCs. The rearrangement uses TRBV7-8 and TRBJ2-2; D perhaps matches TRBD1 (6 bases). CDR3 DNA sequence: TGTGCCAGCAGCATCTTTACGGGACAATCGAACACCGGGGAGCTGTTTTTT. Protein sequence: CASSIFTGQSNTGELFF.